Following are 28 T cell receptor beta chains from one sample sequenced in a study of T cell responses to AZD1222 COVID-19 vaccine. Libraries were prepared by immunoSEQ multiplex PCR; TCRdb keeps only in-frame clonotypes and omits some of them. The table shows more than 85,000 clones, with 80% to 95% occurring only once. The specimen comprised peripheral blood, sampled 28 days after the second AZD1222 dose. These receptors were obtained from an adult who received the AZD1222 COVID-19 vaccine.

To note about this clone: One end of the junction fails to match germline, which may point to a read error. The chain uses TRBV29-1 and TRBJ2-5; 10 bases line up with TRBD2. In germline, CDR1 is SQVTM, CDR2 ANQGSEA. This CDR3 is built from 16 residues. The CDR3 DNA reads as TGCAGCGTCGAAGGGCTAGCGGGGGACGACATAGAGACCCAGTACTTC. Translated: CSVEGLAGDDIETQYF. Variable domain in full (rest from reference TRBV29-1 and TRBJ2-5): SAVISQKPSRDICQRGTSLTIQCQVDSQVTMMFWYRQQPGQSLTLIATANQGSEATYESGFVIDKFPISRPNLTFSTLTVSNMSPEDSSIYLCSVEGLAGDDIETQYFGPGTRLLVL.

The gene calls are TRBV20-1 and TRBJ1-6; D gene uncertain. Germline V gene data show CDR1 as DFQATT and CDR2 as SNEGSKA (reference sequence). The V gene lost 3 bases and the J gene lost 4 bases, with 16 bases spanning the gap. The CDR3 is 16 residues long. CDR3: CSASSGPPEYNSPLHF. In nucleotides, the CDR3 is TGCAGTGCTAGTTCTGGCCCTCCGGAATATAATTCACCCCTCCACTTT.

The CDR3 region is CASSLGGVQETQYF. In DNA, the CDR3 is TGTGCCAGCAGCTTAGGAGGTGTCCAAGAGACCCAGTACTTC. The V and J genes are TRBV7-2 and TRBJ2-5; D ambiguous. V shed 1 base and J shed 1 base, with 7 bases lying between them. The CDR3 totals 14 residues. Germline loops: CDR1 SGHTA, CDR2 FQGNSA. The variable domain in full, with the rest retrieved from reference TRBV7-2 and TRBJ2-5, is GAGVSQSPSNKVTEKGKDVELRCDPISGHTALYWYRQSLGQGLEFLIYFQGNSAPDKSGLPSDRFSAERTGGSVSTLTIQRTQQEDSAVYLCASSLGGVQETQYFGPGTRLLVL.

V and J are TRBV27 and TRBJ2-7; tentative D call: TRBD2 (6 bases). CDR1 and CDR2 (germline): MNHEY, SMNVEV (reference sequence). With 6 bases removed from V and 2 bases from J, the gap between germline ends came to 11 bases. CDR3 length: 13 amino acids. CDR3 in amino acids: CASSDGGAYEQYF. The CDR3 region has the DNA TGTGCCAGCAGCGATGGAGGGGCCTACGAGCAGTACTTC.

The chain recombines TRBV14 with TRBJ2-3; D is undetermined. CDR3 length equals 11 residues. Germline CDR1 SGHDN, CDR2 FVKESK. V lost 1 base, J lost 4 bases, and 0 bases lay in between. The CDR3 DNA reads as TGTGCCAGCAGCCAAGCAGATACGCAGTATTTT. Residues: CASSQADTQYF. Filled out from reference TRBV14 and TRBJ2-3, the complete variable domain reads EAGVTQFPSHSVIEKGQTVTLRCDPISGHDNLYWYRRVMGKEIKFLLHFVKESKQDESGMPNNRFLAERTGGTYSTLKVQPAELEDSGVYFCASSQADTQYFGPGTRLTVL.

DNA for the CDR3: TGTGCCAGCTCACCACAGGGTGCGGGCACTGAAGCTTTCTTT. Translation: CASSPQGAGTEAFF. The rearrangement uses TRBV18 and TRBJ1-1, with unresolved D. The CDR3 extends over 14 amino acids. Deletions cut 1 base from V and 4 bases from J, with 10 bases between. Germline V CDR1 and CDR2: KGHSH, LQKENI.

This chain links TRBV5-5 with TRBJ2-1; TRBD1 matches 7 bases. CDR3 size: 15 residues. V was pared by 0 bases and J by 4 bases, with 4 bases of the junction left unmatched. Germline lookup yields CDR1 SGHKS and CDR2 YYEKEE (reference sequence). CDR3 DNA sequence: TGTGCCAGCAGCTTGGTAGGGGGCGGGTACAATGAGCAGTTCTTC. This translates into CASSLVGGGYNEQFF.

J is TRBJ1-6 and V is TRBV30; D is ambiguous. The germline V and J ends were trimmed by 0 bases and 10 bases, with 10 bases remaining between them. CDR3 size: 13 residues. Germline V lookup: CDR1 GTSNPN, CDR2 SVGIG (reference sequence). The CDR3 region has the DNA TGTGCCTGGAGTGTAGTTGAGTTCTCACCCCTCCACTTT. It codes for CAWSVVEFSPLHF.

The rearrangement links TRBV19 to TRBJ1-2; D perhaps matches TRBD1 (5 bases). The CDR3 sequence is 13 residues long. Deletions cut 7 bases from V and 7 bases from J, with 16 bases between. Germline CDR1 and CDR2: LNHDA and SQIVND (reference sequence). The CDR3 DNA follows: TGTGCCAGTACTGGGGCAGTGACCACTGGCTACACCTTC. This gives the protein CASTGAVTTGYTF. Based on the CDR3 plus reference TRBV19 and TRBJ1-2, the full variable domain is DGGITQSPKYLFRKEGQNVTLSCEQNLNHDAMYWYRQDPGQGLRLIYYSQIVNDFQKGDIAEGYSVSREKKESFPLTVTSAQKNPTAFYLCASTGAVTTGYTFGSGTRLTVV.

A word on this clone: The sample holds other DNA sequences that translate to the same CDR3. The chain employs TRBV20-1 and TRBJ2-7; D uncertain. The CDR3 is made up of 11 amino acids. The V gene lost 0 bases and the J gene lost 4 bases, with 4 bases spanning the gap. CDR1 is DFQATT and CDR2 is SNEGSKA in the germline V gene (reference sequence). CDR3 amino acids: CSARDSYEQYF. In DNA, the CDR3 is TGCAGTGCTAGAGACTCGTACGAGCAGTACTTC.

This rearrangement joins TRBV18 to TRBJ2-7; D not certain. Trimming took off 5 bases at V and 1 base at J, with 6 bases between the two ends. The CDR3 has 12 amino acids. Germline CDR1 is KGHSH and CDR2 is LQKENI. The chain's CDR3 is CASSGISYEQYF. For the CDR3, the DNA is TGTGCCAGCTCAGGCATTTCCTACGAGCAGTACTTC.

The V and J genes are TRBV12-5 and TRBJ2-7, with D possibly matching TRBD1 (6 bases). Germline V gene sequence: CDR1 LGHNT, CDR2 FRNRAP. The CDR3 loop spans 15 amino acids. Trimming stripped 2 bases from V and 3 bases from J, with 14 bases between. The CDR3 loop reads CASGLSHRENYEQYF. As DNA, the CDR3 is TGTGCTAGTGGTTTGTCGCACAGGGAGAACTACGAGCAGTACTTC. Variable domain in full (rest from reference TRBV12-5 and TRBJ2-7): DARVTQTPRHKVTEMGQEVTMRCQPILGHNTVFWYRQTMMQGLELLAYFRNRAPLDDSGMPKDRFSAEMPDATLATLKIQPSEPRDSAVYFCASGLSHRENYEQYFGPGTRLTVT.

The J gene is TRBJ2-1, the V gene TRBV6-2 or TRBV6-3, with 11 bases fitting TRBD2. V shed 6 bases, J shed 4 bases, and the junction held 5 bases outside the gene matches. The CDR3 consists of 15 residues. CDR1 and CDR2 from the germline V gene are MNHEY and SVGEGT. The CDR3 nucleotides read TGTGCCAGCAGCCATAGCGGGGGGGATTACAATGAGCAGTTCTTC. Translated, it gives CASSHSGGDYNEQFF.

CDR3 loop: CASSRVAGESYEQYF. Here the CDR3 DNA reads TGCGCCAGCAGCCGTGTGGCAGGCGAATCCTACGAGCAGTACTTC. This rearrangement joins TRBV5-1 to TRBJ2-7, with D unresolved. V was shortened by 4 bases and J by 1 base, with 15 bases between the two germline ends. Germline loops: CDR1 SGHRS, CDR2 YFSETQ. This CDR3 comprises 15 residues.

The chain has TRBV9 and TRBJ2-2; 14 nucleotides match TRBD2. The V gene end was trimmed by 2 bases and the J gene end by 10 bases; junction bases not matched to a gene: 4. From germline, CDR1 is SGDLS and CDR2 YYNGEE. CDR3 length: 15 residues. The CDR3 protein is CASSVTSGGAQELFF. In nucleotides, the CDR3 is TGTGCCAGCAGCGTGACTAGCGGGGGGGCCCAGGAGCTGTTTTTT.

The chain recombines TRBV30 with TRBJ1-6, with unresolved D. V was cut by 0 bases and J by 10 bases, with 16 bases left in between. Germline loops: CDR1 GTSNPN, CDR2 SVGIG (reference sequence). The CDR3 is made up of 15 amino acids. For the CDR3, the DNA is TGTGCCTGGAGTGTATTTGTGGAGGGTAGCTCACCCCTCCACTTT. Its translation is CAWSVFVEGSSPLHF.

As to this clone: The junction departs from the called germline gene at one end, perhaps through a read error. The chain joins TRBV7-7 to TRBJ2-1; no reliable D call. This CDR3 spans 17 amino acids. Germline CDR1 is SSHAT and CDR2 is FNYEAQ (reference sequence). The DNA for the CDR3 is TGTGCTAGCAGCTTTTTTTCTGTGGGTGCCCCGTACAATGAGCAGTTCTTC. It codes for CASSFFSVGAPYNEQFF.

This clone was seen just once. V is TRBV14 and J is TRBJ2-2; 10 positions match TRBD1. This CDR3 has 16 residues. J was trimmed by 4 bases and V by 4 bases; bases with no gene match: 6. Germline loops: CDR1 SGHDN, CDR2 FVKESK. In DNA, the CDR3 is TGTGCCAGCAGCCGATATGGGACAGGGGTCACCGGGGAGCTGTTTTTT. This sequence encodes CASSRYGTGVTGELFF.

This clone showed up just once. This sequence joins TRBV3-1 (or the pseudogene TRBV3-2) and TRBJ2-7, with 8 nucleotides matching TRBD2. CDR1 and CDR2 (germline): LGHDT, YNNKEL (reference sequence). Trimming at V came to 1 base and at J to 2 bases, leaving 1 base not matched to a gene. The CDR3 is 14 amino acids. The CDR3 nucleotides read TGTGCCAGCAGCCAAGCCGGGGGGGCCTACGAGCAGTACTTC. Protein product: CASSQAGGAYEQYF.

The chain carries TRBV7-2 and TRBJ2-5; 8 bases are shared with TRBD1. Germline CDR1 is SGHTA and CDR2 is FQGNSA. Unmatched junction bases numbered 17, after V lost 1 base and J lost 4 bases. The CDR3 consists of 19 residues. CDR3 sequence (DNA): TGTGCCAGCAGCTTAGGGACCTCCTCTCAGGGGGCGTTCGTAGAGACCCAGTACTTC. It is translated as CASSLGTSSQGAFVETQYF.

This chain uses TRBV20-1 with TRBJ2-2, with a weak D call TRBD2 (5 bases). Germline CDR1 DFQATT, CDR2 SNEGSKA (reference sequence). Between the trimmed V and J ends, which lost 3 bases and 1 base, there was a span of 6 bases. CDR3 length equals 13 residues. CDR3 loop: CSASRGNTGELFF. In DNA form, the CDR3 reads TGCAGTGCTAGTCGGGGGAACACCGGGGAGCTGTTTTTT.

The chain is built from TRBV5-4 and TRBJ1-2; no clear D gene. V was shortened by 0 bases and J by 3 bases, with 15 bases between the two germline ends. The CDR3 runs to 16 residues. Germline V gene data show CDR1 as SGHNT and CDR2 as YYREEE (reference sequence). Here the CDR3 DNA reads TGTGCCAGCAGCTTGGGGTATTGGGGTCTTGACTATGGCTACACCTTC. Protein: CASSLGYWGLDYGYTF. Full variable domain (missing parts from reference TRBV5-4 and TRBJ1-2): ETGVTQSPTHLIKTRGQQVTLRCSSQSGHNTVSWYQQALGQGPQFIFQYYREEENGRGNFPPRFSGLQFPNYSSELNVNALELDDSALYLCASSLGYWGLDYGYTFGSGTRLTVV.

J is TRBJ1-3 and V is TRBV9, with 9 bases fitting TRBD1. V was clipped by 2 bases and J by 0 bases; unmatched bases: 3. The CDR3 sequence is 16 residues long. Germline CDR1 SGDLS, CDR2 YYNGEE. CDR3 region: CASSVGTGLSGNTIYF. CDR3 in DNA: TGTGCCAGCAGCGTTGGGACAGGGCTCTCTGGAAACACCATATATTTT.

The chain is built from TRBV5-6 and TRBJ1-1; possibly TRBD1 for D (6 bases). CDR1 and CDR2 (germline): SGHDT, YYEEEE. The germline V and J ends were trimmed by 1 base and 9 bases, with 19 bases remaining between them. The length of the CDR3 is 15 residues. CDR3 DNA sequence: TGTGCCAGCAGCTTGAACCCGGGACACACCTTACAAGCTTTCTTT. Translating gives CASSLNPGHTLQAFF.

J is TRBJ2-6 and V is TRBV6-5; D gene ambiguous. CDR3 size: 15 residues. Between the trimmed V and J ends, which lost 8 bases and 0 bases, there was a span of 11 bases. Germline V gene data show CDR1 as MNHEY and CDR2 as SVGAGI. The chain's CDR3 is CASGEAYSGANVLTF. The CDR3 DNA reads as TGTGCCAGCGGCGAGGCCTACTCTGGGGCCAACGTCCTGACTTTC.

This rearrangement joins TRBV2 to TRBJ2-5; 10 bases match TRBD2. Germline V gene data show CDR1 as SNHLY and CDR2 as FYNNEI. The CDR3 spans 15 residues. The trim removed 6 bases at V and 2 bases at J, leaving 6 bases unmatched. The CDR3 region is CASRAGLAVQETQYF. CDR3 coding DNA: TGTGCCAGCAGGGCAGGACTAGCGGTACAAGAGACCCAGTACTTC.

This rearrangement joins TRBV19 to TRBJ1-4; unclear D gene. Germline CDR1 is LNHDA and CDR2 is SQIVND (reference sequence). CDR3 length: 11 amino acids. Trimming stripped 6 bases from V and 4 bases from J, with 3 bases between. The CDR3: CASRHNEKLFF. In DNA, the CDR3 is TGTGCCAGTAGGCATAATGAAAAACTGTTTTTT.

This rearrangement joins TRBV27 to TRBJ1-4; TRBD1 is a possible D gene (5 bases). V lost 4 bases to trimming and J lost 6 bases, with 12 bases between them. This CDR3 region has 14 residues. The germline gives CDR1 MNHEY, CDR2 SMNVEV (reference sequence). This chain's CDR3 is CASSSRRVDEKLFF. Here the CDR3 DNA reads TGTGCCAGCAGTTCCCGCAGGGTGGATGAAAAACTGTTTTTT.